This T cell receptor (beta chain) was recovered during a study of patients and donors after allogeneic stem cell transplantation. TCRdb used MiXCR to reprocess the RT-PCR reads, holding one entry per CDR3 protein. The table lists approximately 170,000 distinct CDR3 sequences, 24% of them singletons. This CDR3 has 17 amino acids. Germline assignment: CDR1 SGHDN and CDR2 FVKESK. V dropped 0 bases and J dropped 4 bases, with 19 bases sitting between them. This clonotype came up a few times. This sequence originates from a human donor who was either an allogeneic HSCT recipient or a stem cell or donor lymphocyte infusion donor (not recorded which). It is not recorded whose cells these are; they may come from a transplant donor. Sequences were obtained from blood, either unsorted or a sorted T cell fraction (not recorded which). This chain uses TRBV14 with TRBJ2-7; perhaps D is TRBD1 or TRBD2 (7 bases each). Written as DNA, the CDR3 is TGTGCCAGCAGCCAAGATCGGCGACAGGGAGGGGAATACGAGCAGTACTTC. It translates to CASSQDRRQGGEYEQYF.